This TCR beta chain appears in the sequencing data of a study of T cell repertoires in cytomegalovirus infection. Study context: Signatures in public TCR beta sequences pointed to both CMV infection and matching HLA type. The study's findings and limits: The cumulative frequency of public TCR beta families identified carriers of CMV plus the relevant HLA. Across the ex vivo response, the dominant clonotypes were HLA-C-restricted CMV-specific TCR beta clonotypes.

With regard to this clonotype: The antigen is unknown.

Per the germline V gene, CDR1 is MGHRA and CDR2 is YSYEKL. CDR3 size: 15 residues. V was clipped by 1 base and J by 2 bases, with 11 bases between them. TCRdb itself ran the reads through MiXCR, one entry per CDR3 protein. The sample lists about 740,000 distinct CDR3 sequences, approximately 40% occurring once. This receptor was obtained from a human donor in good health (CMV status not recorded). Some clones in this sample may be carry-over from other donors' samples. The sequenced material came from PBMCs. The V and J genes are TRBV4-1 and TRBJ1-1; D is unresolved. The CDR3 DNA reads TGCGCCAGCAGCCAAGTTGCCGGCAGTAACACTGAAGCTTTCTTT. This sequence encodes CASSQVAGSNTEAFF.